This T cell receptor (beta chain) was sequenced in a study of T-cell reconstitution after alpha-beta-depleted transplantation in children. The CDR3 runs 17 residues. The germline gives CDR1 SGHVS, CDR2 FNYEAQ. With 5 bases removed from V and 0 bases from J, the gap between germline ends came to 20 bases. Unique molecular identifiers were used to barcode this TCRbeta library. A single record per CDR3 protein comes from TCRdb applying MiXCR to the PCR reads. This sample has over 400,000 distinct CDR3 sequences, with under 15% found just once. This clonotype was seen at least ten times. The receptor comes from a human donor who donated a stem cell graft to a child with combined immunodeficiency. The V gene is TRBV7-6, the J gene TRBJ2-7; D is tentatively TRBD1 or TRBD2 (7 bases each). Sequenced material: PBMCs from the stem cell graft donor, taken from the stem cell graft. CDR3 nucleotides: TGTGCCAGCAGCCCCATGGGGGGGACAGATTACTCCTACGAGCAGTACTTC. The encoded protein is CASSPMGGTDYSYEQYF.